A single sample is the source of the 2 T cell receptor beta chains below, sequenced in a study of breast tumors, draining lymph nodes, adjacent tissues. One entry per CDR3 protein, called by TCRdb with MiXCR from the multiplex PCR reads. The table has around 170,000 distinct CDR3 sequences, 30% to 35% seen once. Samples came from axillary lymph nodes draining the breast cancer. Sequenced: axillary lymph node tissue. Source of these receptors: a female donor with breast cancer. Some clones in this sample may be carry-over from other donors' samples.

With regard to this clonotype: This may come from a read error, since a much larger clone is one base off. The CDR3 does not close with the conserved phenylalanine or tryptophan, likely indicating a read error. The chain employs TRBV5-1 and TRBJ2-1; 11 bases map to TRBD2. Germline trimming cut 7 bases from V and 3 bases from J; bases unmatched to any gene: 9. The germline gives CDR1 SGHRS, CDR2 YFSETQ. The CDR3 contains 16 residues. CDR3 sequence: CASGVASGGNYNEQFL. DNA of the CDR3: TGCGCCAGCGGGGTGGCTAGCGGGGGGAACTACAATGAGCAGTTCCTC.

The V call is TRBV18, the J call TRBJ2-6, with D perhaps matching TRBD1 (5 bases). The CDR3 contains 16 residues. V was clipped by 3 bases and J by 3 bases, with 12 bases between them. Germline V gives CDR1 KGHSH, CDR2 LQKENI. CDR3 coding DNA: TGTGCCAGCTCACCCGCAGGGTACTTTGGGGCCAACGTCCTGACTTTC. It translates to CASSPAGYFGANVLTF.